The 9 T cell receptor beta chains below were found in one sample sequenced in a study of blood T cell repertoires in COVID-19. The protocol was immunoSEQ multiplex PCR, while the TCRdb copy is restricted to in-frame clones and leaves out a portion. The table has about 150,000 clones, roughly 90% seen once; the top ten hold about 2.8%. The source material was peripheral blood. The receptors stem from a man aged 60-69 years with acute or convalescent COVID-19.

J is TRBJ2-1 and V is TRBV18; D gene unclear. V shed 3 bases and J shed 7 bases, with 10 bases lying between them. This CDR3 region has 13 residues. CDR1 and CDR2 (germline): KGHSH, LQKENI. This chain's CDR3 is CASSPEVRNEQFF. In DNA form, the CDR3 reads TGTGCCAGCTCACCTGAAGTACGGAATGAGCAGTTCTTC.

The rearrangement joins TRBV30 to TRBJ1-2; 7 nucleotides agree with TRBD1. V dropped 3 bases and J dropped 2; count of bases not matched to a gene: 6. The germline V gene has CDR1 GTSNPN and CDR2 SVGIG (reference sequence). CDR3 length: 14 residues. CDR3 nucleotide sequence: TGTGCCTGGAGAAAACAGGGGTCGAACTATGGCTACACCTTC. Translated: CAWRKQGSNYGYTF.

This clone was detected once. One end of the junction does not line up with germline, which may come from a read error. The gene calls are TRBV12-3 or TRBV12-4 and TRBJ2-7; D unclear. This CDR3 spans 13 amino acids. CDR3 DNA sequence: TGTGCCGGCAGTTCCCCCGCAGACTACGAGCAGTACTTC. Translating it yields CAGSSPADYEQYF.

V gene TRBV12-3 or TRBV12-4 combines with J gene TRBJ1-1, with a weak D call TRBD1 (5 bases). V shed 3 bases and J shed 9 bases, with 8 bases lying between them. The CDR3 is 11 residues long. The chain's CDR3 is CASSFRQKAFF. CDR3 DNA sequence: TGTGCCAGCAGTTTCCGACAGAAAGCTTTCTTT.

V gene TRBV23-1 combines with J gene TRBJ1-4, with a tentative D call TRBD1 (5 bases). TRBV23-1 falls under the ORF class, with uncertain function. This CDR3 comprises 15 residues. The V gene lost 0 bases and the J gene lost 11 bases, with 16 bases spanning the gap. CDR3 sequence: CASSQSVPYRLKLFF. CDR3 nucleotides: TGCGCCAGCAGTCAATCCGTCCCTTACAGGTTGAAACTGTTTTTT.

The CDR3 here is CASSPGGGAQYF. The CDR3 DNA sequence: TGTGCCAGCAGCCCCGGGGGGGGAGCGCAGTATTTT. V is TRBV9 and J is TRBJ2-3; 8 bases are shared with TRBD2. This CDR3 has 12 residues. Germline lookup yields CDR1 SGDLS and CDR2 YYNGEE. The V and J ends lost 4 bases and 10 bases, in that order; junction bases with no gene match: 5.

The chain employs TRBV6-1 and TRBJ1-4; 7 nucleotides match TRBD1. Looked up from germline, CDR1 is MNHNS and CDR2 is SASEGT. V shed 2 bases, J shed 4 bases, and the junction held 13 bases outside the gene matches. The CDR3 covers 18 residues. CDR3 residues: CASSEYRLPGQNNEKLFF. The CDR3 coding sequence is TGTGCCAGCAGTGAATACCGCCTTCCGGGACAGAATAATGAAAAACTGTTTTTT.

The rearrangement joins TRBV7-6 to TRBJ2-1, with D possibly matching TRBD2 (6 bases). V was pared by 4 bases and J by 2 bases, with 21 bases between. The CDR3 contains 18 residues. Germline V lookup: CDR1 SGHVS, CDR2 FNYEAQ. The CDR3: CASSSKLGGELTYNEQFF. The CDR3 DNA is TGTGCCAGCAGCTCTAAATTAGGAGGGGAACTTACCTACAATGAGCAGTTCTTC.

This clone was observed once. The J gene is TRBJ2-1, the V gene TRBV18; D is perhaps TRBD2 (5 bases). V lost 3 bases and J 13 bases, leaving 19 bases between the germline ends. Looked up from germline, CDR1 is KGHSH and CDR2 is LQKENI. This CDR3 comprises 14 residues. The chain's CDR3 is CASSPSPQRGGQFF. CDR3 nucleotide sequence: TGTGCCAGCTCACCTTCGCCCCAGAGAGGAGGCCAGTTCTTC. Full variable domain (rest looked up from reference TRBV18 and TRBJ2-1): NAGVMQNPRHLVRRRGQEARLRCSPMKGHSHVYWYRQLPEEGLKFMVYLQKENIIDESGMPKERFSAEFPKEGPSILRIQQVVRGDSAAYFCASSPSPQRGGQFFGPGTRLTVL.